This T cell receptor beta chain was sequenced for a study of blood T cell repertoires in COVID-19. Turning to the study itself: The study drew acute and convalescent COVID-19 samples from the United States, Italy and Spain. T cells, B-cell-depleted T cells, or PBMCs provided the cDNA or gDNA that served as material.

The data were produced by immunoSEQ multiplex PCR, yet TCRdb's version contains in-frame clones alone and is incomplete. The sample has about 210,000 clones, 80% to 85% seen once. The ends lost 3 bases at V and 2 bases at J; junction bases unmatched: 10. CDR1 and CDR2 from the germline V gene are SGHTA and FQGNSA. The CDR3 totals 16 residues. The cohort comprised adults aged about 18 to 90 years residing in approximately 25 US areas. Participants had their cohort set by participant-reported clinical history. The clonotype comes from a woman between 45 and 60 years old with acute COVID-19. The sequencing input was PBMCs or T cells enriched from blood (not recorded which). The V gene is TRBV7-2, the J gene TRBJ2-7, with TRBD2 identical over 7 bases. The CDR3 nucleotides read TGTGCCAGCAGCTTCCGGGTTAGTAGCGGGCCCTACGAGCAGTACTTC. Protein product: CASSFRVSSGPYEQYF.